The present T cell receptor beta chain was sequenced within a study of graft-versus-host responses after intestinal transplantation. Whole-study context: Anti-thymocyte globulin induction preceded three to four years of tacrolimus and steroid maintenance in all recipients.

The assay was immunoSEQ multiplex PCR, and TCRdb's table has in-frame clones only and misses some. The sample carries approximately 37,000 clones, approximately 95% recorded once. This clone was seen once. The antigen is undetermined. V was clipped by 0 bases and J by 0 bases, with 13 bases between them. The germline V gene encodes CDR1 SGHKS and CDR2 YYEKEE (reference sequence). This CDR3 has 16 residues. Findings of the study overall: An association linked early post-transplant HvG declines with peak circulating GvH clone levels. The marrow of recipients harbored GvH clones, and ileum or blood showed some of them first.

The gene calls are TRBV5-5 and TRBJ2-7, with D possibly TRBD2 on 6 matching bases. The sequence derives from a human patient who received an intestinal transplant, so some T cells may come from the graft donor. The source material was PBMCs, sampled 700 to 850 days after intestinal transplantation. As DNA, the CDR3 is TGTGCCAGCAGCTTGGCCGGCGGGGACCGCTCCTACGAGCAGTACTTC. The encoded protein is CASSLAGGDRSYEQYF.